This T cell receptor (beta chain) was profiled in a study of T cell responses to AZD1222 COVID-19 vaccine. Sequenced by immunoSEQ multiplex PCR; TCRdb stores in-frame clones only, minus some. The repertoire consists of fewer than 75,000 clones, with under 95% occurring once and the leading ten covering 6.3%. Germline loops: CDR1 SEHNR, CDR2 FQNEAQ (reference sequence). The CDR3 is made up of 15 amino acids. The V gene lost 0 bases and the J gene lost 9 bases, with 12 bases spanning the gap. Study outcomes and limitations: The CD4 TCRs associated with vaccination extended across spike and predominated at 160-218 and 743-854.

With respect to this clone: As yet, its antigen is unknown.

The source was peripheral blood, collected 28 days after the second dose of the MenACWY control vaccine. The receptor was derived from an adult who received the MenACWY meningococcal vaccine as a control. The V call is TRBV7-9, the J call TRBJ1-6, with D possibly being TRBD1 (5 bases). The CDR3 loop reads CASSLAQGGTSPLHF. The CDR3 coding sequence is TGTGCCAGCAGCTTAGCCCAGGGAGGGACTTCACCCCTCCACTTT.